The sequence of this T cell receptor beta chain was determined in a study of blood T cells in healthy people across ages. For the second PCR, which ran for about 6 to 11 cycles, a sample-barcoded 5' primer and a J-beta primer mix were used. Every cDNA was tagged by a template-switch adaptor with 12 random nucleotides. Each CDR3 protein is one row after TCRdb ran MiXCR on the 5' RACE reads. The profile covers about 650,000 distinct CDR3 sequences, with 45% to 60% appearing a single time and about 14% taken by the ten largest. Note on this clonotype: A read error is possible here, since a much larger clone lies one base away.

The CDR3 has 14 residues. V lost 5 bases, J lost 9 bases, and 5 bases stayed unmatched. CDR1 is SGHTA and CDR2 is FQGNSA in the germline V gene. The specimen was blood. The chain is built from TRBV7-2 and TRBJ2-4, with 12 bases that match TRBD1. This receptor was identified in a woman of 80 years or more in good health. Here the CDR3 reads CASSPGTGGGIQYF. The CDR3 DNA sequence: TGTGCCAGCAGCCCCGGGACAGGGGGCGGCATTCAGTACTTC.